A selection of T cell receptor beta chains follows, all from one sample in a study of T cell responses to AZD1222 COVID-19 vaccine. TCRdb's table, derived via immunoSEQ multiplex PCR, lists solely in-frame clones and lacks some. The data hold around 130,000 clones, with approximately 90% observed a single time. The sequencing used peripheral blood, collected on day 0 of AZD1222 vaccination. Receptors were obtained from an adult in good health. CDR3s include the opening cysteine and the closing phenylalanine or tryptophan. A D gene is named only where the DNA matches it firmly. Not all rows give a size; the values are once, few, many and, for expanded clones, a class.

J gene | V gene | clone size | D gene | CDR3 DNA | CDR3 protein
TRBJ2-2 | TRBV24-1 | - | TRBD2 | TGTGCCACCACCAGTGCGGGAGTCGGCACCGGGGAGCTGTTTTTT | CATTSAGVGTGELFF
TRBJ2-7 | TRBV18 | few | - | TGTGCCAGCTCGCTCAGGCGGACGGATTCCTACGAGCAGTACTTC | CASSLRRTDSYEQYF
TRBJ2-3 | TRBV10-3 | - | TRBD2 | TGTGCCATCAAAGCGGGGGGGCCAAGCACAGATACGCAGTATTTT | CAIKAGGPSTDTQYF
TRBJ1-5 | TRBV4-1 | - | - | TGCGCCAGCAGCCAAGTGGGAAGCAATCAGCCCCAGCATTTT | CASSQVGSNQPQHF
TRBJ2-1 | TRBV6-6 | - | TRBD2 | TGTGCCAGCAGTCCCAAACTAGCGGGAGGACCCCCTGAGCAGTTCTTC | CASSPKLAGGPPEQFF
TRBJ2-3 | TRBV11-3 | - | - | TGTGCCAGCAGCGCCCAGGGGTCCGATACGCAGTATTTT | CASSAQGSDTQYF
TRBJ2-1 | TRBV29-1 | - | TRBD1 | TGCAGCGACGCGGACAGGGGATTCGCTGAGCAGTTCTTC | CSDADRGFAEQFF
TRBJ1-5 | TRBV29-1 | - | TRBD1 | TGCAGCGTAGATGCCCGGACAGGGGAGAGCAGTCAGCCCCAGCATTTT | CSVDARTGESSQPQHF
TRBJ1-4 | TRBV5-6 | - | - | TGTGCCAGCAGCACGGGGCGCGGGGGCTCAACTAATGAAAAACTGTTTTTT | CASSTGRGGSTNEKLFF
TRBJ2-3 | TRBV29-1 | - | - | TGCAGCGTTGGGGGGACCAACACAGATACGCAGTATTTT | CSVGGTNTDTQYF
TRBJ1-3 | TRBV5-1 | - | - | TGCGCCAGCAGAGGACGGCCGGCGTGGGGAAACACCATATATTTT | CASRGRPAWGNTIYF
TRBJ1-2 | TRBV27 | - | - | TGTGCCAGCACACGCGGCTACACCTTC | CASTRGYTF
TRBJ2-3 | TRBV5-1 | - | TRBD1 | TGCGCCAGCAGCTTAACGCCGGGACAGAACACAGATACGCAGTATTTT | CASSLTPGQNTDTQYF
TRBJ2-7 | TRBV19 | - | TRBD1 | TGTGCCAGTAGCCCTGACAGGGGGCTTCGTTACGAGCAGTACTTC | CASSPDRGLRYEQYF
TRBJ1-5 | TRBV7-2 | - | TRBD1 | TGTGCCAGCAGCTTAAGAGGACAGGGCCTGTATAGCAATCAGCCCCAGCATTTT | CASSLRGQGLYSNQPQHF
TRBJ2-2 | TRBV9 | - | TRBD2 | TGTGCCAGCAGCGCCCGGACTAGGGCGGGGTCTGGGGAGCTGTTTTTT | CASSARTRAGSGELFF
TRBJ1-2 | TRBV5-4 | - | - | TGTGCCAGCAGCGAGAGGGCCCAGGGTTATGGCTACACCTTC | CASSERAQGYGYTF
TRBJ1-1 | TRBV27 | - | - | TGTGCCAGCACCCCTGAGAGCGTTTGCACTGAAGCTTTCTTT | CASTPESVCTEAFF
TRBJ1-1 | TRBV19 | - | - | TGTGCCAGTAGTATTACGCATTCCAGGTCCACTGAAGCTTTCTTT | CASSITHSRSTEAFF
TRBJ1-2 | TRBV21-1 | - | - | TGTGCCAGCAGCAGATTTCACAGGGGGCGCTTCTATGGCTACACCTTC | CASSRFHRGRFYGYTF
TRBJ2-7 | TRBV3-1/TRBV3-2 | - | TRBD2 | TGTGCCAGCAGCGGGGAACTCCCCGGGACTAGCGGCTACGAGCAGTACTTC | CASSGELPGTSGYEQYF
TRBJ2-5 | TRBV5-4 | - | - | TGTGCCAGCAGCTTGGGGAGGGGGGATAAGACCCAGTACTTC | CASSLGRGDKTQYF
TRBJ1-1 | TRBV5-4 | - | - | TGTGCCAGCAGCTTGGGAAGGGGTGAAGCTTTCTTT | CASSLGRGEAFF
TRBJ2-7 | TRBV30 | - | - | TGTGCCTGGAGTCGGGTTGGCCTTTACGAGCAGTACTTC | CAWSRVGLYEQYF
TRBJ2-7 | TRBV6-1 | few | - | TGTGCCAGCAGTGAACGGCTAGCAAGGTCCTACGAGCAGTACTTC | CASSERLARSYEQYF
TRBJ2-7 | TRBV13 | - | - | TGTGCCAGCAGCACCCGACAGGGACTCGAGCAGTACTTC | CASSTRQGLEQYF